The source of this TCR beta chain is a study of blood T cells in healthy people across ages. Study findings and constraints: Long-lived donors carried more naive CD4+ cells and greater diversity than aged donors.

Concerning this clonotype itself: Its target is unknown.

For the second PCR, which ran for roughly 7 to 11 cycles, a sample-barcoded 5' primer and a J-beta primer mix were used. TCRdb independently ran MiXCR on the 5' RACE reads; one entry per CDR3 protein. The sample comprises about 1.1 million distinct CDR3 sequences, around two fifths of which are singletons, and around 12% rests with the top ten. The receptor was isolated from a man aged 18 to 29 in good health. Sequenced: blood.

The CDR3 protein is CSARWDRVGTDTQYF. The DNA for the CDR3 is TGCAGTGCTAGATGGGACAGGGTAGGGACAGATACGCAGTATTTT. The rearrangement links TRBV20-1 to TRBJ2-3; 9 positions match TRBD1. CDR1 and CDR2 (germline): DFQATT, SNEGSKA (reference sequence). V trimming: 2 bases; J trimming: 3 bases; junction bases outside the gene matches: 6. The CDR3 totals 15 residues.